Below, one T cell receptor beta chain is given with its context. This entry is derived from a study of blood T cell repertoires in COVID-19. Study background: The study counted Cohort 3 donors as recovered given two negative PCRs, clearance, or symptom resolution.

As handled by the study authors: Amplification with reference gene primers provided the estimates of nucleated cell counts. Only in-frame clones appear in the TCRdb table, and some are missing; sequencing was by immunoSEQ multiplex PCR. Clone size and the V and J calls come from that table; the DNA yielded D and trimming. Of roughly 190,000 clones in the sample, approximately 86% were seen once. Participants spanned ages about 18 to 95 years and resided in about 24 US areas. Germline V CDR1 and CDR2: PRHDT, FYEKMQ (reference sequence). V lost 6 bases and J lost 4, with 15 bases in between. This CDR3 is 15 amino acids long.

The TCR was taken from a woman in her thirties or forties in a cohort exposed to, infected with or recovered from COVID-19 (not recorded which). V gene TRBV13 combines with J gene TRBJ2-2; TRBD1 is a possible D gene (6 bases). Sequencing used PBMCs or T cells enriched from blood (not recorded which). CDR3 loop: CASSRNTGSTGELFF. CDR3 in DNA: TGTGCCAGCAGTCGAAATACAGGGAGCACCGGGGAGCTGTTTTTT. Full variable domain (rest looked up from reference TRBV13 and TRBJ2-2): AAGVIQSPRHLIKEKRETATLKCYPIPRHDTVYWYQQGPGQDPQFLISFYEKMQSDKGSIPDRFSAQQFSDYHSELNMSSLELGDSALYFCASSRNTGSTGELFFGEGSRLTVL.